This T cell receptor (beta chain) originates from a study of blood T cell repertoires in COVID-19. The overall study: The United States, Italy and Spain supplied acute and convalescent COVID-19 samples.

V trimming: 0 bases; J trimming: 2 bases; junction bases outside the gene matches: 18. Germline V gene data show CDR1 as GTSNPN and CDR2 as SVGIG (reference sequence). The CDR3 totals 20 residues. Per the original data handling: From reference gene primer amplification, estimates of nucleated cell counts were derived. The protocol was immunoSEQ multiplex PCR, while the TCRdb copy is restricted to in-frame clones and leaves out a portion. That table furnishes V, J and clone size, whereas the DNA furnished D and trimming. Among 70,000 or so clones, almost 80% were seen once, and the ten largest hold approximately 15%.

The source material was peripheral blood. V gene TRBV30 combines with J gene TRBJ1-5, with 8 nucleotides matching TRBD1. The source of this sequence is a man between 60 and 75 years old with acute or convalescent COVID-19. The CDR3 here is CAWSVHFGQGIYMGNQPQHF. The DNA of the CDR3 is TGTGCCTGGAGTGTACATTTCGGACAGGGCATATATATGGGCAATCAGCCCCAGCATTTT.